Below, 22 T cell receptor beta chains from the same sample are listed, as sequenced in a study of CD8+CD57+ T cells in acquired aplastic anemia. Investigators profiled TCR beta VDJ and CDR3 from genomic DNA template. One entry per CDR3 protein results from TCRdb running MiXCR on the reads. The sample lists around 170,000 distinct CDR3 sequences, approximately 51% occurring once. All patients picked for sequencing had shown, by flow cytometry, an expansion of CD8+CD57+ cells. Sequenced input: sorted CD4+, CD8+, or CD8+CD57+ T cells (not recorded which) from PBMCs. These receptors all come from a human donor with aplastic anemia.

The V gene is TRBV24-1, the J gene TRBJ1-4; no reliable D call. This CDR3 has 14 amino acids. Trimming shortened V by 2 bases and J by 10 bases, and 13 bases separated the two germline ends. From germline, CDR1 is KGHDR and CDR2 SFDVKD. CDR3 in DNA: TGTGCCACCAGTGATTCGGTCGTATCAGGAAAACTGTTTTTT. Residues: CATSDSVVSGKLFF.

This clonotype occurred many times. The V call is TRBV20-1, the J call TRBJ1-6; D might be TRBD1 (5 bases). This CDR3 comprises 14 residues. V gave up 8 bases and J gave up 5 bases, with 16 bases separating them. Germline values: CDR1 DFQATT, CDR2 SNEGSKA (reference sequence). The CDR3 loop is CSPEPGLNNSPLHF. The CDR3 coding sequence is TGCAGTCCTGAACCGGGACTCAATAATTCACCCCTCCACTTT.

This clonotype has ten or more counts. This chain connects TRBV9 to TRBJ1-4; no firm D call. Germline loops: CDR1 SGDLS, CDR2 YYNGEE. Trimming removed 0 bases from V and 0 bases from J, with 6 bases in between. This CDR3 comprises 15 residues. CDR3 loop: CASSVAAATNEKLFF. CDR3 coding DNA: TGTGCCAGCAGCGTAGCTGCCGCAACTAATGAAAAACTGTTTTTT. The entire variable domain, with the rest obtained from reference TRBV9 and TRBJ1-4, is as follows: DSGVTQTPKHLITATGQRVTLRCSPRSGDLSVYWYQQSLDQGLQFLIQYYNGEERAKGNILERFSAQQFPDLHSELNLSSLELGDSALYFCASSVAAATNEKLFFGSGTQLSVL.

The CDR3 coding sequence is TGTGCCAGCAGTTCTCGACTAGCGGGGGGTCAAGAGACCCAGTACTTC. Translated: CASSSRLAGGQETQYF. The V and J genes are TRBV7-8 and TRBJ2-5, with 13 bases aligning to TRBD2. The CDR3 loop spans 16 amino acids. Germline-derived CDR1 and CDR2 are SGHVS and FQNEAQ. V shed 6 bases, J shed 2 bases, and the junction held 6 bases outside the gene matches.

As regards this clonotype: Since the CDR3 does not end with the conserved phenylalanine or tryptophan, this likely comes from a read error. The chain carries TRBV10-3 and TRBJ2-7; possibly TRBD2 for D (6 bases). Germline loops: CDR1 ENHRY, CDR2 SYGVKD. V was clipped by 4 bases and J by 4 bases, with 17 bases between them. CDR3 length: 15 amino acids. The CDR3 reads CAISARGPTRYEQYS. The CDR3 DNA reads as TGTGCCATCAGTGCGCGGGGACCAACCCGGTACGAGCAGTACTCC.

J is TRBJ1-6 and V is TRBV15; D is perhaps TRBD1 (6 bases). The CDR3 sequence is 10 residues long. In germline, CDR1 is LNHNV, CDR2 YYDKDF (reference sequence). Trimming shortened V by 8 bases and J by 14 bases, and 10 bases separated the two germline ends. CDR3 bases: TGTGCCACCGGGGGGGACACCCTCCACTTT. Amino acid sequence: CATGGDTLHF.

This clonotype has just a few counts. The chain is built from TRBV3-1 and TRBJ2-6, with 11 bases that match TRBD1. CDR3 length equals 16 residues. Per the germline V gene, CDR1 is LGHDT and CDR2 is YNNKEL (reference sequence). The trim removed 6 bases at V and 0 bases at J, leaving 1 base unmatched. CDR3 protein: CASRGTGGSGANVLTF. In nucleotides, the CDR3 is TGTGCCAGCAGGGGGACAGGGGGCTCTGGGGCCAACGTCCTGACTTTC.

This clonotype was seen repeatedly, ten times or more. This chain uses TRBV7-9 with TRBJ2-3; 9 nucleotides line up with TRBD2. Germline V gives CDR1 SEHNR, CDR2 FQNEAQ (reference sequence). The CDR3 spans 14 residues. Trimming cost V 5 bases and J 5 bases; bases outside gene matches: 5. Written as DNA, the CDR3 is TGTGCCAGCAGCCAGCGGGGGGCAGGAGATACGCAGTATTTT. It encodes CASSQRGAGDTQYF. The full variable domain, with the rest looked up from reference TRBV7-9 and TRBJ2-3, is DTGVSQNPRHKITKRGQNVTFRCDPISEHNRLYWYRQTLGQGPEFLTYFQNEAQLEKSRLLSDRFSAERPKGSFSTLEIQRTEQGDSAMYLCASSQRGAGDTQYFGPGTRLTVL.

In DNA form, the CDR3 reads TGTGCCAGCAGTTACATCAGGGGTGCGGGTAATGAGCAGTTCTTC. It encodes CASSYIRGAGNEQFF. V and J are TRBV6-2 or TRBV6-3 and TRBJ2-1; the D gene is possibly TRBD1 (6 bases). This CDR3 has 15 amino acids. Germline loops: CDR1 MNHEY, CDR2 SVGEGT. Trimming took 2 bases from V and 7 from J, leaving 15 bases between them.

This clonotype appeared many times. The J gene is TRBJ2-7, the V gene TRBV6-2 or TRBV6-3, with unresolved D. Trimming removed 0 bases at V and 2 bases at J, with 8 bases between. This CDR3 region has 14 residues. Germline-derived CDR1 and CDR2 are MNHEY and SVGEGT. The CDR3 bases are TGTGCCAGCAGTTACTCTAGCTTCACCTACGAGCAGTACGTC. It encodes CASSYSSFTYEQYV.

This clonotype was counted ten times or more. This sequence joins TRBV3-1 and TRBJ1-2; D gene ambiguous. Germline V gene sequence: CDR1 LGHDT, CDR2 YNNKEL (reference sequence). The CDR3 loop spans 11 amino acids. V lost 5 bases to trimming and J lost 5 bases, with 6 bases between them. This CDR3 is CASSEGYGYTF. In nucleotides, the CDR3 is TGTGCCAGCAGCGAAGGGTATGGCTACACCTTC.

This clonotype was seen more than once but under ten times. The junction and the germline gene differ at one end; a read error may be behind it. The CDR3 loop reads CARRRVAAYEQYF. CDR3 coding DNA: TGTGCCCGCAGGAGGGTAGCGGCCTACGAGCAGTACTTC. The chain uses TRBV7-2 and TRBJ2-7, with D possibly TRBD2 on 6 matching bases. Looked up from germline, CDR1 is SGHTA and CDR2 is FQGNSA. This CDR3 has 13 amino acids.

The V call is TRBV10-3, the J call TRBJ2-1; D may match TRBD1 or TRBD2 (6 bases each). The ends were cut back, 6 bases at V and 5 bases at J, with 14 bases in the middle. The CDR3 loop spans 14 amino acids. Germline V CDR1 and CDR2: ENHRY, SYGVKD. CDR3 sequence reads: CAIRQGLADNEQFF. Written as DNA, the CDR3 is TGTGCCATCAGACAGGGACTTGCAGACAATGAGCAGTTCTTC.

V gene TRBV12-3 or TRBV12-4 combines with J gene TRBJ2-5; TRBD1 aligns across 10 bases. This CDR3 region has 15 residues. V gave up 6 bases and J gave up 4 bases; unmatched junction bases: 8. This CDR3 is CASSTLGQGLETQYF. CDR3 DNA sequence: TGTGCCAGCAGCACCCTGGGACAGGGGTTAGAGACCCAGTACTTC.

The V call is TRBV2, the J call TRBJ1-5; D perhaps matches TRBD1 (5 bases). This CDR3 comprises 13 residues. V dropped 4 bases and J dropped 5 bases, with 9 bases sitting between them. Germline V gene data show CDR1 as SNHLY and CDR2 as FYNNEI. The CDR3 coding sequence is TGTGCCAGCAGTGGGACACCGGATCAGCCCCAGCATTTT. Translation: CASSGTPDQPQHF.

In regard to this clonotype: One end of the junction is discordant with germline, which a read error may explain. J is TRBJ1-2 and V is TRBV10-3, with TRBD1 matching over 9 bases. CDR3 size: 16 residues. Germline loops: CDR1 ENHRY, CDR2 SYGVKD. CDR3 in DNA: TGTGCCATCAGTGACTCCCGGGACAGGGCGAACTGTGGCTACACCTTC. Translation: CAISDSRDRANCGYTF.

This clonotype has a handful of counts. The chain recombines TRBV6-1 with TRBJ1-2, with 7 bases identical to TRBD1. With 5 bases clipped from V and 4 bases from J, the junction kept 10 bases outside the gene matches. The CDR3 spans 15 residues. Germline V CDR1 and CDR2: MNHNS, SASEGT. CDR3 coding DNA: TGTGCCAGCAGTCAGACAGGGACCGACATCTATGGCTACACCTTC. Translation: CASSQTGTDIYGYTF.

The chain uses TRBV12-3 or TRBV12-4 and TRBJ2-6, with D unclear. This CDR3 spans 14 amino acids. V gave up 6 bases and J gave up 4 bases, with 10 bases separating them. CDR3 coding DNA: TGTGCCAGCAGCGGATACGGGGGGGCCAACGTCCTGACTTTC. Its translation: CASSGYGGANVLTF.

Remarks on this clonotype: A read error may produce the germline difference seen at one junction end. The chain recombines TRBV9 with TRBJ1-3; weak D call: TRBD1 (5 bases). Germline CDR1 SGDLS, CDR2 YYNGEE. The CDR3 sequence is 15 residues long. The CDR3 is CASSVEGSSGNTTYF. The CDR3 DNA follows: TGTGCCAGCAGCGTAGAGGGGAGCTCTGGAAACACCACATATTTT.

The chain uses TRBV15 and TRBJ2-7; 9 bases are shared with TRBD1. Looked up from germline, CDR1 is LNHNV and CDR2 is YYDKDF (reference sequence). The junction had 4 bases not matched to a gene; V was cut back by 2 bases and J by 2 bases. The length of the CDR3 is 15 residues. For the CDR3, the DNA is TGTGCCACCAGCAGACCCGGGACAGGGACCTACGAGCAGTACTTC. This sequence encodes CATSRPGTGTYEQYF.

Written as DNA, the CDR3 is TGTGCCAGCAGTGACTACACAGATACGCAGTATTTT. The encoded protein is CASSDYTDTQYF. This chain uses TRBV25-1 with TRBJ2-3, with D hard to call. The germline gives CDR1 MGHDK, CDR2 SYGVNS. The CDR3 extends over 12 amino acids. Trimming took 3 bases from V and 2 from J, leaving 3 bases between them.

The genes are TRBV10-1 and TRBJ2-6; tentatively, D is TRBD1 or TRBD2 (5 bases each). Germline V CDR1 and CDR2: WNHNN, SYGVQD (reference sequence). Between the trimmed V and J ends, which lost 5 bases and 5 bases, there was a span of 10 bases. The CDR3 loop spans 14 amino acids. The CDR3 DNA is TGCGCCAGCAGTCGCGAGGGGAGGGCCAACGTCCTGACTTTC. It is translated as CASSREGRANVLTF.